One sample yielded the 8 T cell receptor beta chains listed below, sequenced in a study of cytomegalovirus exposure and HLA in healthy donors listed by TCRdb under 2017. Libraries were prepared through the immunoSEQ multiplex PCR assay. For the multiplex PCR, a mixture combining 60 forward primers for TCR Vbeta segments and 13 reverse primers for TCR Jbeta segments was used. This immuneACCESS table, as held by TCRdb, lists in-frame sequences with V and J called but not all clones. Of the missing ones, under half trace to an unresolved V gene in checked studies; the others have no known cause. The sample records some 110,000 clones, about 70% of which are singletons. Roughly 6% of the sample is taken by the ten largest. Sequenced input: PBMCs. Receptor source: a woman in her forties or fifties in good health and CMV-seropositive.

The chain couples TRBV2 to TRBJ2-1, with 10 bases matching TRBD2. Germline CDR1 is SNHLY and CDR2 is FYNNEI. CDR3 length: 16 amino acids. The V and J ends lost 4 bases and 8 bases, in that order; junction bases with no gene match: 11. This chain's CDR3 is CASSAQGTSDIDEQFF. The DNA for the CDR3 is TGTGCCAGCAGTGCTCAGGGGACTAGCGACATCGATGAGCAGTTCTTC. The full variable domain, rest sourced from reference TRBV2 and TRBJ2-1, is EPEVTQTPSHQVTQMGQEVILRCVPISNHLYFYWYRQILGQKVEFLVSFYNNEISEKSEIFDDQFSVERPDGSNFTLKIRSTKLEDSAMYFCASSAQGTSDIDEQFFGPGTRLTVL.

The chain is built from TRBV6-1 and TRBJ2-5; tentative D call: TRBD2 (6 bases). The end of the DNA aligns better with TRBJ2-7, so the J call may be wrong. CDR3 length: 15 residues. CDR1 and CDR2 (germline): MNHNS, SASEGT. CDR3 sequence (DNA): TGTGCCAGCAGTGAAAGGGCGGGGTTCTCCTACGAGCAGTACTTC. Encoded protein: CASSERAGFSYEQYF.

The chain uses TRBV4-2 and TRBJ1-1; D not resolved. V lost 5 bases and J lost 0, with 7 bases in between. This CDR3 has 13 amino acids. CDR1 is LGHNA, CDR2 YNFKEQ, per germline. The CDR3, as DNA: TGTGCCAGCAGCGCCGGGATGAACACTGAAGCTTTCTTT. Translated: CASSAGMNTEAFF.

The chain is built from TRBV15 and TRBJ2-1; 10 nucleotides match TRBD2. CDR1 is LNHNV and CDR2 is YYDKDF in the germline V gene (reference sequence). V lost 3 bases to trimming and J lost 2 bases; unmatched junction nucleotides: 4. The CDR3 covers 16 residues. The CDR3 nucleotides are TGTGCCACCAGCAGGGGACTAGCGTCGACCTACAATGAGCAGTTCTTC. Protein sequence: CATSRGLASTYNEQFF.

This rearrangement joins TRBV9 to TRBJ2-2; D is perhaps TRBD1 (5 bases). The germline V and J ends were trimmed by 3 bases and 0 bases, with 12 bases remaining between them. CDR3 length equals 16 residues. Per germline, CDR1 SGDLS and CDR2 YYNGEE. DNA for the CDR3: TGTGCCAGCAGCGGACAGATCACCCCGAACACCGGGGAGCTGTTTTTT. Translated, it gives CASSGQITPNTGELFF. The full variable domain, rest sourced from reference TRBV9 and TRBJ2-2, is DSGVTQTPKHLITATGQRVTLRCSPRSGDLSVYWYQQSLDQGLQFLIQYYNGEERAKGNILERFSAQQFPDLHSELNLSSLELGDSALYFCASSGQITPNTGELFFGEGSRLTVL.

This clone was observed a single time. The chain employs TRBV6-5 and TRBJ1-5, with no clear D. V dropped 6 bases and J dropped 0 bases, with 6 bases sitting between them. CDR1 is MNHEY, CDR2 SVGAGI, per germline. The CDR3 extends over 13 amino acids. CDR3: CASRQDSNQPQHF. The CDR3 DNA sequence: TGTGCCAGCAGGCAGGATAGCAATCAGCCCCAGCATTTT.

This chain uses TRBV2 with TRBJ1-2; 10 bases match TRBD1. Germline V gene data show CDR1 as SNHLY and CDR2 as FYNNEI. J was trimmed by 14 bases and V by 6 bases; bases with no gene match: 3. The CDR3 is made up of 10 amino acids. CDR3 sequence: CASRRTGGTF. CDR3 bases: TGTGCCAGCAGGCGGACAGGGGGAACCTTC.

The chain employs TRBV15 and TRBJ2-7, with a possible D match to TRBD1 (6 bases). The CDR3 is made up of 15 amino acids. V shed 0 bases and J shed 6 bases, with 15 bases lying between them. Germline V CDR1 and CDR2: LNHNV, YYDKDF (reference sequence). CDR3 region: CATSREQGGVGEQYF. In DNA form, the CDR3 reads TGTGCCACCAGCAGAGAACAGGGTGGGGTAGGCGAGCAGTACTTC.